The next 22 T cell receptor beta chains were all read from a single sample in a study of OX40 agonist ivuxolimab in advanced cancers. Some clones are missing from TCRdb's copy, which holds only in-frame ones; the method was immunoSEQ multiplex PCR. The repertoire holds 60,000 to 75,000 clones, with roughly 90% as singletons. Sequences were derived from CD4+ or CD8+ T cells sorted from blood, sampled in a trial of the OX40 agonist ivuxolimab. The source is an adult with an advanced solid tumor such as melanoma, head and neck, liver or kidney cancer.

This chain links TRBV25-1 with TRBJ1-2; TRBD1 might be the D (6 bases). Germline V gene sequence: CDR1 MGHDK, CDR2 SYGVNS. This CDR3 has 16 residues. The V gene lost 1 base and the J gene lost 5 bases, with 17 bases spanning the gap. The CDR3 spells CASSESSPGAGYGYTF. The CDR3 coding sequence is TGTGCCAGCAGTGAATCATCACCGGGGGCTGGGTATGGCTACACCTTC.

The CDR3 nucleotides are TGTGCCAGCTCACTCGGGACAGGGGGCAACACTGAAGCTTTCTTT. This sequence encodes CASSLGTGGNTEAFF. The gene calls are TRBV18 and TRBJ1-1; 12 bases are shared with TRBD1. V lost 4 bases, J lost 2 bases, and 2 bases stayed unmatched. Germline CDR1 is KGHSH and CDR2 is LQKENI. CDR3 length: 15 amino acids.

The CDR3 DNA reads TGTGCCAGCAGTATGCGGGCAACTAATGAAAAACTGTTTTTT. Protein sequence: CASSMRATNEKLFF. The chain recombines TRBV2 with TRBJ1-4; D call uncertain. This CDR3 has 14 residues. Germline V gene data show CDR1 as SNHLY and CDR2 as FYNNEI. V was pared by 5 bases and J by 0 bases, with 7 bases between.

The CDR3 bases are TGTGCCAGCAGCTTACGAGGGTATGGCTACACCTTC. It yields the protein CASSLRGYGYTF. V gene TRBV5-5 combines with J gene TRBJ1-2, with D unresolved. Trimming left V 2 bases short and J 5 bases short, with 7 bases between. CDR3 length: 12 amino acids. Germline CDR1 and CDR2: SGHKS and YYEKEE (reference sequence).

The V gene is TRBV6-1, the J gene TRBJ1-5; a weak D match, TRBD1 (6 bases). Germline values: CDR1 MNHNS, CDR2 SASEGT. V was trimmed by 2 bases and J by 7 bases, leaving 9 bases between them. The CDR3 length is 13 residues. This chain's CDR3 is CASSERGAQPQHF. As DNA, the CDR3 is TGTGCCAGCAGTGAACGGGGGGCCCAGCCCCAGCATTTT.

This chain connects TRBV5-1 to TRBJ2-5; D is ambiguous. The CDR3 runs to 14 residues. The V end was cut by 4 bases, the J end by 5 bases, with 15 bases between. CDR1 SGHRS and CDR2 YFSETQ come from the germline V gene. The DNA of the CDR3 is TGCGCCAGCAGCCCCTCGTCCCAAATGGAGACCCAGTACTTC. It translates to CASSPSSQMETQYF.

The chain is built from TRBV6-6 and TRBJ2-5, with D unclear. The V end was cut by 5 bases, the J end by 7 bases, with 11 bases between. The CDR3 runs 12 residues. Germline CDR1 is MNHNY and CDR2 is SVGAGI (reference sequence). The CDR3 DNA sequence: TGTGCCAGCAGTGATCTAGGTGCGACCCAGTACTTC. The encoded protein is CASSDLGATQYF.

A note on this clone: One junction end does not reproduce the germline sequence, and a read error may be involved. CDR3 amino acids: CASSKGQRGSSYNSPLHF. CDR3 nucleotides: TGTGCCAGCAGTAAAGGGCAAAGGGGGAGCTCCTATAATTCACCCCTCCACTTT. The chain recombines TRBV19 with TRBJ1-6, with TRBD1 as a possible D gene (6 bases). Germline V CDR1 and CDR2: LNHDA, SQIVND (reference sequence). The CDR3 length is 18 residues.

The V gene is TRBV29-1, the J gene TRBJ1-4; the D gene is possibly TRBD1 (6 bases). Trimming left V 5 bases short and J 4 bases short, with 8 bases between. Germline CDR1 and CDR2: SQVTM and ANQGSEA. The CDR3 has 12 residues. CDR3 nucleotides: TGCAGCGTTTCGGACAGTAATGAAAAACTGTTTTTT. Encoded protein: CSVSDSNEKLFF.

The chain links TRBV14 to TRBJ2-2; D is tentatively TRBD1 or TRBD2 (5 bases each). The length of the CDR3 is 13 residues. Trimming took 6 bases from V and 6 from J, leaving 11 bases between them. Germline CDR1 is SGHDN and CDR2 is FVKESK. The CDR3 bases are TGTGCCAGCAGAAGGCAGGGAGCCGGGGAGCTGTTTTTT. It translates to CASRRQGAGELFF.

The V and J genes are TRBV5-4 and TRBJ1-2; D possibly corresponds to TRBD1 (6 bases). The CDR3 loop spans 16 amino acids. Trimming shortened V by 1 base and J by 6 bases, and 19 bases separated the two germline ends. Germline assignment: CDR1 SGHNT and CDR2 YYREEE (reference sequence). In DNA form, the CDR3 reads TGTGCCAGCAGCTTGCCGGGGGCGGGTTCGGAAGATGGCTACACCTTC. It is translated as CASSLPGAGSEDGYTF.

V gene TRBV5-8 combines with J gene TRBJ2-6, with D possibly matching TRBD1 (6 bases). Germline CDR1 reads SGHTS; CDR2 reads YDEGEE. V lost 3 bases to trimming and J lost 5 bases, with 12 bases between them. The CDR3 length is 15 residues. CDR3 nucleotides: TGTGCCAGCAGCTCCAACAGGGTCTGGGCCAACGTCCTGACTTTC. Amino acid sequence: CASSSNRVWANVLTF.

This rearrangement joins TRBV7-2 to TRBJ2-4; TRBD2 aligns across 11 bases. The ends lost 4 bases at V and 0 bases at J; junction bases unmatched: 2. The CDR3 loop spans 16 amino acids. Germline-derived CDR1 and CDR2 are SGHTA and FQGNSA. In DNA form, the CDR3 reads TGTGCCAGCAGCTCGGGACTAGCGGTAGCCAAAAACATTCAGTACTTC. Residues: CASSSGLAVAKNIQYF. Using reference TRBV7-2 and TRBJ2-4 for the parts outside the CDR3, the full variable domain is GAGVSQSPSNKVTEKGKDVELRCDPISGHTALYWYRQSLGQGLEFLIYFQGNSAPDKSGLPSDRFSAERTGGSVSTLTIQRTQQEDSAVYLCASSSGLAVAKNIQYFGAGTRLSVL.

The genes are TRBV4-1 and TRBJ2-1; a possible D gene is TRBD1 (6 bases). Germline loops: CDR1 MGHRA, CDR2 YSYEKL. With 4 bases removed from V and 12 bases from J, the gap between germline ends came to 10 bases. The CDR3 totals 11 residues. For the CDR3, the DNA is TGCGCCAGCAGCCTCGACAGGAGGCAGTTCTTC. This translates into CASSLDRRQFF.

The V call is TRBV18, the J call TRBJ1-3, with unresolved D. The CDR3 extends over 16 amino acids. The V end lost 0 bases, the J end lost 0 bases, and 9 bases lay between the germline ends. Germline assignment: CDR1 KGHSH and CDR2 LQKENI. CDR3: CASSPPAGDSGNTIYF. CDR3 bases: TGTGCCAGCTCACCACCGGCCGGCGACTCTGGAAACACCATATATTTT.

This clone appeared once. The chain is built from TRBV10-3 and TRBJ1-5; D unclear. Germline CDR1 is ENHRY and CDR2 is SYGVKD. V lost 8 bases and J 4 bases, leaving 12 bases between the germline ends. The CDR3 consists of 13 residues. DNA of the CDR3: TGTGCCATCGCGGACCTCCCAAATCAGCCCCAGCATTTT. Translation gives CAIADLPNQPQHF.

The J gene is TRBJ2-1, the V gene TRBV14; D is undetermined. Germline CDR1 SGHDN, CDR2 FVKESK. The V end lost 6 bases, the J end lost 1 base, and 10 bases lay between the germline ends. The CDR3 is made up of 14 amino acids. DNA for the CDR3: TGTGCCAGCAGGCAGGCCAGTTCCTACAATGAGCAGTTCTTC. Protein: CASRQASSYNEQFF.

The rearrangement links TRBV4-2 to TRBJ2-3, with 11 bases identical to TRBD2. CDR3 length equals 19 residues. CDR1 is LGHNA and CDR2 is YNFKEQ in the germline V gene. V lost 1 base and J lost 2; bases outside the gene matches: 11. CDR3 region: CASSQVSGGALAPTDTQYF. The CDR3 DNA reads TGTGCCAGCAGCCAAGTTAGCGGGGGGGCCCTGGCTCCCACAGATACGCAGTATTTT.

This clone was seen a handful of times. The genes are TRBV6-1 and TRBJ2-5, with D possibly TRBD1 on 6 matching bases. V lost 0 bases and J lost 5, with 16 bases in between. Per the germline V gene, CDR1 is MNHNS and CDR2 is SASEGT. CDR3 length: 16 amino acids. This chain's CDR3 is CASSEAWGRVRETQYF. For the CDR3, the DNA is TGTGCCAGCAGTGAAGCTTGGGGGCGAGTTCGGGAGACCCAGTACTTC.

The CDR3 region has the DNA TGTGCCAGCAGCGTAGTCTGGACTGGGGCCAACGTCCTGACTTTC. It codes for CASSVVWTGANVLTF. J is TRBJ2-6 and V is TRBV9; D remains ambiguous. CDR3 length: 15 residues. V was cut by 0 bases and J by 2 bases, with 6 bases left in between. CDR1 and CDR2 from the germline V gene are SGDLS and YYNGEE.

The rearrangement uses TRBV11-2 and TRBJ2-1; 10 bases are shared with TRBD2. The junction had 5 bases not matched to a gene; V was cut back by 3 bases and J by 3 bases. CDR1 is SGHAT, CDR2 FQNNGV, per germline. The CDR3 runs 16 residues. The CDR3, as DNA: TGTGCCAGCAGCTTTCTAGCGGGAGCCGTCTACAATGAGCAGTTCTTC. Protein: CASSFLAGAVYNEQFF.

This chain joins TRBV6-6 and TRBJ1-5; D call uncertain. The length of the CDR3 is 12 residues. Trimming removed 6 bases from V and 7 bases from J, with 10 bases in between. Per germline, CDR1 MNHNY and CDR2 SVGAGI (reference sequence). The chain's CDR3 is CASSPTTQPQHF. CDR3 DNA sequence: TGTGCCAGCAGCCCCACGACGCAGCCCCAGCATTTT.